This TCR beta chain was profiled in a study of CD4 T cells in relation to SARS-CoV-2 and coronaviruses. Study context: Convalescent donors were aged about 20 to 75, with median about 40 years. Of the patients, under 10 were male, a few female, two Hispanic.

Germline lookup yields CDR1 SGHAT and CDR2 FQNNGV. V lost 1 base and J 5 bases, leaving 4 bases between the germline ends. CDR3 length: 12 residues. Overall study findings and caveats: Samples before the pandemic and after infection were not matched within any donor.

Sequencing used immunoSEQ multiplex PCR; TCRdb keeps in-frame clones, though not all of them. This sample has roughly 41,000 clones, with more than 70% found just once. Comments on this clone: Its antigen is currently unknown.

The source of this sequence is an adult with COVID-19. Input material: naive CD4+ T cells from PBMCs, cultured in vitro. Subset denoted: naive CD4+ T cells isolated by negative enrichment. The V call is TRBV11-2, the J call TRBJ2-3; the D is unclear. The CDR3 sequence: CASSLVGDTQYF. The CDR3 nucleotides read TGTGCCAGCAGCTTAGTTGGAGATACGCAGTATTTT.